The 22 T cell receptor beta chains below come from one sample, sequenced in a study of read filtering for tumor transcriptome and immune sequencing. The library was built from roughly 400 ng RNA with molecular barcoded adaptors for alpha/delta and beta/gamma chains. One entry per CDR3 protein, called by TCRdb with MiXCR from the reads. There are tens of thousands of distinct CDR3 sequences in the sample; around 21% occur only once, and over 35% lies in the top ten. The specimen sequenced was a population of CD138-negative cells sorted from bone marrow. These receptors were obtained from a donor at least 40 years old with multiple myeloma.

In its sample, this clonotype was seen many times. The chain links TRBV4-3 to TRBJ2-7, with 8 bases matching TRBD1. The CDR3 runs 15 residues. V dropped 4 bases and J dropped 2; count of bases not matched to a gene: 7. CDR1 is LGHNA, CDR2 YSLEER, per germline. The CDR3 DNA is TGCGCCAGCAGCCCACAAGGGACAGGCACCTACGAGCAGTACTTC. This sequence encodes CASSPQGTGTYEQYF.

Details on this clonotype: This sequence may be a read error, since a much larger clone differs from it by one base. This sequence joins TRBV20-1 and TRBJ1-4, with 8 bases matching TRBD1. There are 12 residues in the CDR3. Germline loops: CDR1 DFQATT, CDR2 SNEGSKA (reference sequence). V shed 6 bases, J shed 6 bases, and the junction held 3 bases outside the gene matches. The CDR3, as DNA: TGCAGTGCCATGGGACAGGATGAAAAACTGTTTTTT. Its protein product is CSAMGQDEKLFF.

Ten or more counts support this clonotype. The rearrangement uses TRBV12-3 or TRBV12-4 and TRBJ2-1, with D maybe TRBD2 (7 bases). V gave up 6 bases and J gave up 9 bases, with 21 bases separating them. There are 15 residues in the CDR3. The CDR3 reads CASRKTGGGSSEQFF. The CDR3 DNA reads TGTGCCAGCAGGAAGACCGGGGGCGGGAGCAGTGAGCAGTTCTTC.

Of note for this clonotype: A much larger clone sits a single nucleotide away, making a read error possible. The rearrangement links TRBV10-2 to TRBJ1-1, with D unresolved. Trimming took 4 bases from V and 4 from J, leaving 7 bases between them. Germline V gene data show CDR1 as WSHSY and CDR2 as SAAADI. The CDR3 has 12 residues. The CDR3 DNA reads as TGCGCCAGCAGTGGGTCCCCCACTGAAGCTTTCTTT. Translated, it gives CASSGSPTEAFF.

The sample holds many counts of this clonotype. The CDR3 loop reads CASSLSDRVYEQYF. Written as DNA, the CDR3 is TGTGCCAGCAGTTTAAGTGATAGGGTCTACGAGCAGTACTTC. The V gene is TRBV28, the J gene TRBJ2-7; the D is unclear. V was clipped by 2 bases and J by 3 bases, with 11 bases between them. The CDR3 totals 14 residues. Germline-derived CDR1 and CDR2 are MDHEN and SYDVKM.

The V and J genes are TRBV28 and TRBJ1-2; 9 nucleotides line up with TRBD1. CDR3 length: 14 amino acids. Germline V gives CDR1 MDHEN, CDR2 SYDVKM. Trimming at V came to 6 bases and at J to 4 bases, leaving 6 bases not matched to a gene. CDR3 in amino acids: CASSRTGDGYGYTF. CDR3 DNA: TGTGCCAGCAGCCGGACAGGGGACGGCTATGGCTACACCTTC.

Notes on this clonotype: Because it lacks the conserved phenylalanine or tryptophan at the end, this CDR3 is likely a read error. The chain couples TRBV10-3 to TRBJ2-7; 11 bases line up with TRBD2. The junction had 13 bases not matched to a gene; V was cut back by 0 bases and J by 0 bases. The germline V gene encodes CDR1 ENHRY and CDR2 SYGVKD. CDR3 length: 20 residues. DNA for the CDR3: TGTGCCATCAGTGAGTCGAGGCCTCGGACTAGCGGGCGAAGCTCCTACGAGCAGTACCTC. This codes for CAISESRPRTSGRSSYEQYL.

Notes on this clonotype: This probably arose from a read error, given a far larger clone one base away. J is TRBJ2-1 and V is TRBV6-5; 9 bases match TRBD2. Per the germline V gene, CDR1 is MNHEY and CDR2 is SVGAGI. This CDR3 comprises 15 residues. CDR3 protein: CVSSKSIAGENEQFF. CDR3 DNA sequence: TGTGTCAGCAGTAAATCGATAGCGGGAGAGAATGAGCAGTTCTTC.

This clonotype came up many times. The chain carries TRBV28 and TRBJ2-2; 12 bases are a match to TRBD2. Looked up from germline, CDR1 is MDHEN and CDR2 is SYDVKM. J lost 5 bases, V lost 0 bases, and 7 bases had no gene match. The CDR3 spans 18 residues. The CDR3 nucleotides read TGTGCCAGCAGTTTATGGTCTAGCGGGAGGGCAGGGACCGGGGAGCTGTTTTTT. The encoded protein is CASSLWSSGRAGTGELFF.

This clonotype was seen many times. The CDR3 sequence is CASSLGGYEQYF. As DNA, the CDR3 is TGTGCCAGCAGTTTAGGAGGGTACGAGCAGTACTTC. The V call is TRBV28, the J call TRBJ2-7; TRBD2 might be the D (6 bases). CDR3 length: 12 residues. CDR1 and CDR2 (germline): MDHEN, SYDVKM. Trimming removed 2 bases at V and 4 bases at J, with 6 bases between.

V and J are TRBV5-1 and TRBJ2-1; 7 bases match TRBD1. The CDR3 spans 15 residues. Per the germline V gene, CDR1 is SGHRS and CDR2 is YFSETQ. V was clipped by 7 bases and J by 2 bases; unmatched bases: 9. CDR3 in DNA: TGCGCCAGCGGCTCGGGACAGAACCCCTACAATGAGCAGTTCTTC. Its protein product is CASGSGQNPYNEQFF.

At least ten counts were recorded for this clonotype. The CDR3 protein is CSATSTDEQFF. CDR3 in DNA: TGCAGCGCGACTAGTACGGATGAGCAGTTCTTC. The chain carries TRBV29-1 and TRBJ2-1; D might be TRBD2 (6 bases). Germline V gene data show CDR1 as SQVTM and CDR2 as ANQGSEA. The V end lost 7 bases, the J end lost 8 bases, and 12 bases lay between the germline ends. The CDR3 has 11 residues.

This chain links TRBV29-1 with TRBJ2-5; 10 nucleotides match TRBD2. The CDR3 has 16 residues. The ends lost 6 bases at V and 1 base at J; junction bases unmatched: 11. Germline V CDR1 and CDR2: SQVTM, ANQGSEA. The CDR3 nucleotides read TGCAGCGTCGTACCGGCGGAGCGGGAGGGCCAAGAGACCCAGTACTTC. It yields the protein CSVVPAEREGQETQYF.

This clonotype showed up many times. The chain uses TRBV6-1 and TRBJ2-1; tentatively, D is TRBD1 (5 bases). Trimming left V 8 bases short and J 9 bases short, with 14 bases between. The CDR3 spans 12 residues. Germline V CDR1 and CDR2: MNHNS, SASEGT. The DNA of the CDR3 is TGTGCCAGCCGAGAAGGAAGGGGTGAGCAGTTCTTC. Protein sequence: CASREGRGEQFF.

This clonotype was seen many times. This chain connects TRBV6-2 or TRBV6-3 to TRBJ2-7; D is unclear. The CDR3 extends over 14 amino acids. V lost 6 bases, J lost 1 base, and 13 bases lay in between. Germline V CDR1 and CDR2: MNHEY, SVGEGT. The DNA for the CDR3 is TGTGCCAGCAGGACCGTGGCTGAATCCTACGAGCAGTACTTC. This sequence encodes CASRTVAESYEQYF.

This clonotype was picked up many times. The chain couples TRBV19 to TRBJ2-5, with 12 positions matching TRBD2. V gave up 8 bases and J gave up 2 bases; unmatched junction bases: 9. Per germline, CDR1 LNHDA and CDR2 SQIVND (reference sequence). The CDR3 has 16 amino acids. The DNA of the CDR3 is TGTGCCAGTTCTCGGACTAGCGGGGTTGATCAAGAGACCCAGTACTTC. The encoded protein is CASSRTSGVDQETQYF. Complete variable domain (other parts from reference TRBV19 and TRBJ2-5): DGGITQSPKYLFRKEGQNVTLSCEQNLNHDAMYWYRQDPGQGLRLIYYSQIVNDFQKGDIAEGYSVSREKKESFPLTVTSAQKNPTAFYLCASSRTSGVDQETQYFGPGTRLLVL.

This clonotype has at least ten counts. V gene TRBV6-2 or TRBV6-3 combines with J gene TRBJ2-6; D might be TRBD2 (6 bases). CDR1 and CDR2 from the germline V gene are MNHEY and SVGEGT. Trimming took off 0 bases at V and 0 bases at J, with 12 bases between the two ends. This CDR3 spans 18 amino acids. The CDR3: CASSYSFRGLSGANVLTF. CDR3 bases: TGTGCCAGCAGTTACTCGTTCCGGGGACTCTCTGGGGCCAACGTCCTGACTTTC.

This clonotype was seen at least ten times. The chain employs TRBV5-1 and TRBJ2-7; no definite D call. V lost 1 base and J 3 bases, leaving 11 bases between the germline ends. CDR3 size: 14 residues. The germline gives CDR1 SGHRS, CDR2 YFSETQ. CDR3 residues: CASSLIPGNYEQYF. DNA for the CDR3: TGCGCCAGCAGCTTGATCCCCGGAAACTACGAGCAGTACTTC.

This chain links TRBV27 with TRBJ2-5; possibly TRBD1 or TRBD2 for D (5 bases each). Germline V gives CDR1 MNHEY, CDR2 SMNVEV (reference sequence). CDR3 size: 16 residues. With 4 bases removed from V and 0 bases from J, the gap between germline ends came to 15 bases. The CDR3 DNA follows: TGTGCCAGCAGTTGGGACCCCTCGACGTACCAAGAGACCCAGTACTTC. Protein product: CASSWDPSTYQETQYF.

As to this clonotype: The junction shows a germline mismatch at one end, possibly a read error. The rearrangement uses TRBV18 and TRBJ2-1; D unresolved. The germline gives CDR1 KGHSH, CDR2 LQKENI. The CDR3 has 12 amino acids. CDR3 nucleotide sequence: TGTGCCTGCTCACGTAACTACTATGAGCAGTTCTTC. It yields the protein CACSRNYYEQFF.

The chain joins TRBV11-3 to TRBJ2-1; D unresolved. The V end lost 3 bases, the J end lost 7 bases, and 19 bases lay between the germline ends. Germline V gives CDR1 SGHNT, CDR2 YENEEA. This CDR3 comprises 16 residues. CDR3 loop: CASSFTGRVSHNEQFF. The CDR3 nucleotides read TGTGCCAGCAGCTTCACCGGTCGAGTAAGTCATAATGAGCAGTTCTTC.

This clonotype appeared many times. The CDR3 bases are TGTGCCAGCAGCTTGCAGGGGAGCACAGATACGCAGTATTTT. This sequence encodes CASSLQGSTDTQYF. The V call is TRBV5-5, the J call TRBJ2-3; the D gene is possibly TRBD1 (6 bases). The V gene lost 1 base and the J gene lost 0 bases, with 6 bases spanning the gap. Germline values: CDR1 SGHKS, CDR2 YYEKEE (reference sequence). The CDR3 runs 14 residues.